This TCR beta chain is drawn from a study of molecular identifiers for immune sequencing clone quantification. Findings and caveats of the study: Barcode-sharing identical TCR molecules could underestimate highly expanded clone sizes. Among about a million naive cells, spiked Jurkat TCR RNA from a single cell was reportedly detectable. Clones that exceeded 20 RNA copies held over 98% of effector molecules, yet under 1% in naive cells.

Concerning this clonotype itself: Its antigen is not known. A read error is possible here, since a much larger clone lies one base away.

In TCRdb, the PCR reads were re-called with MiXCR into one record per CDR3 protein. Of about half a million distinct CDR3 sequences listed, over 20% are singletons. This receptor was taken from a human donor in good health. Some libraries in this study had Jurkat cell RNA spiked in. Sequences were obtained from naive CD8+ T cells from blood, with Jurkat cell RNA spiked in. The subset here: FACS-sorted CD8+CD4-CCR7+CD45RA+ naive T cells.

DNA for the CDR3: TGTGCCAGCAGTCGGGACATTACTAGCCACGAGCAGTACTTC. Amino acid sequence: CASSRDITSHEQYF. The chain employs TRBV28 and TRBJ2-7, with D perhaps matching TRBD1 or TRBD2 (6 bases each). The V end lost 5 bases, the J end lost 5 bases, and 16 bases lay between the germline ends. Germline V lookup: CDR1 MDHEN, CDR2 SYDVKM. The CDR3 runs 14 residues.